This entry is about one TCR beta chain. As yet, its antigen is unknown. Unexposed donor CD4+ T cells date from 2011-2018, before the COVID-19 pandemic. The method was immunoSEQ multiplex PCR; TCRdb's version includes in-frame clones alone and lacks a portion of them. The sample includes roughly 60,000 clones, approximately 94% of them seen just once. The data derive from a study of CD4 T cells in relation to SARS-CoV-2 and coronaviruses. Notes on the study in general: Pre-pandemic and post-infection samples never came from the same donor. The assay detects memory recall responses, not culture-primed primary responses.

CDR1 and CDR2 (germline): LGHDT, YNNKEL (reference sequence). CDR3 length equals 17 residues. V shed 5 bases and J 0 bases; nucleotides not matched to a gene: 7. This clonotype originated in a human donor in good health. The sample comprised naive CD4+ T cells from PBMCs. Subset given: naive CD4+ T cells isolated by negative enrichment. This chain joins TRBV3-1 (or the pseudogene TRBV3-2) and TRBJ1-4; 9 bases line up with TRBD1. CDR3 bases: TGTGCCAGCAGCTTCCGGGACAGGGTCTCAACTAATGAAAAACTGTTTTTT. Translated, it gives CASSFRDRVSTNEKLFF.